The entry below describes one TCR beta chain. The sample belongs to a study of early stage breast cancer tumors. Turning to the study itself: Each sample averaged approximately 9.6-fold read coverage.

The method was immunoSEQ multiplex PCR; TCRdb's version includes in-frame clones alone and lacks a portion of them. Here the sample spans 45,000 to 60,000 clones, 75% to 85% being singletons. Germline CDR1 reads SGHTA; CDR2 reads FQGNSA. V lost 4 bases to trimming and J lost 1 base, with 8 bases between them. This CDR3 is 14 amino acids long. This clonotype was sampled from a person aged 50-59 years with breast cancer. This sequence joins TRBV7-2 and TRBJ1-5; D unresolved. Specimen: blood. The CDR3 spells CASSSSPSNQPQHF. The CDR3 coding sequence is TGTGCCAGCAGCTCCAGCCCGAGCAATCAGCCCCAGCATTTT.